Listed below are T cell receptor beta chains from one sample, sequenced in a study of PD-L1 blockade in urothelial cancer. Here immunoSEQ multiplex PCR was the method, and the copy in TCRdb shows in-frame clones only, minus some. The sample lists 70,000 or so clones; around nine tenths were seen once. This specimen consisted of PBMCs, obtained around atezolizumab (anti-PD-L1) treatment. Receptors originate from a man in his sixties with urothelial cancer. CDR3s include the opening cysteine and the closing phenylalanine or tryptophan. A D gene is named only where the DNA matches it firmly. Clone size, where shown, is once, few, many, or a class for clones that have expanded.

>TRBV12-5|-|TRBD1|TRBJ1-6
CASGGRGDSPLHF
TGTGCTAGTGGGGGCAGGGGGGATTCACCCCTCCACTTT
>TRBV7-2|-|-|TRBJ2-7
CASSLDSRSYEQYF
TGTGCCAGCAGCTTGGACAGTAGGTCCTACGAGCAGTACTTC
>TRBV5-1|-|-|TRBJ2-5
CASSLDGGIIETQYF
TGCGCCAGCAGCTTGGATGGAGGGATTATAGAGACCCAGTACTTC
>TRBV7-3|-|-|TRBJ2-7
CASSFQGGGRYEQYF
TGTGCCAGCAGCTTTCAGGGCGGGGGCCGCTACGAGCAGTACTTC
>TRBV5-1|-|-|TRBJ2-7
CASSLQGYEQYF
TGCGCCAGCAGCCTCCAGGGCTACGAGCAGTACTTC
>TRBV30|-|-|TRBJ2-7
CAWRQKTYEQYF
TGTGCCTGGAGACAAAAAACCTACGAGCAGTACTTC
>TRBV5-6|once|TRBD2|TRBJ2-1
CASSSGPEQFF
TGTGCCAGCAGTAGCGGGCCAGAGCAGTTCTTC
>TRBV4-1|-|TRBD1|TRBJ1-1
CASSQDWTGVTFGAEAFF
TGCGCCAGCAGCCAAGATTGGACAGGGGTAACATTCGGGGCTGAAGCTTTCTTT
>TRBV2|-|-|TRBJ1-2
CASSSDTYYGYTF
TGTGCCAGCAGTTCGGACACCTACTATGGCTACACCTTC
>TRBV5-5|-|-|TRBJ1-5
CASSLKGFYSNQPQHF
TGTGCCAGCAGCTTGAAGGGGTTTTATAGCAATCAGCCCCAGCATTTT
>TRBV6-5|few|-|TRBJ1-5
CASSNRDSNQPQHF
TGTGCCAGCAGTAACAGGGATAGCAATCAGCCCCAGCATTTT
>TRBV2|-|TRBD2|TRBJ2-7
CASSERSGLATYEQYF
TGTGCCAGCAGCGAAAGGTCGGGACTAGCGACCTACGAGCAGTACTTC
>TRBV7-8|-|-|TRBJ1-5
CASSLEIGLTGQPQHF
TGTGCCAGCAGCTTAGAAATTGGGCTCACGGGGCAGCCCCAGCATTTT
>TRBV10-1|-|TRBD2|TRBJ2-1
CASSGGTSGSGEQFF
TGCGCCAGCAGTGGTGGGACTAGCGGGAGCGGTGAGCAGTTCTTC
>TRBV15|-|-|TRBJ2-5
CATSRGQETQYF
TGTGCCACCAGCAGAGGCCAGGAGACCCAGTACTTC
>TRBV19|-|-|TRBJ1-1
CASTQGTVGLNTGAFF
TGTGCCAGTACTCAGGGTACTGTCGGCCTAAACACGGGAGCTTTCTTT
>TRBV10-3|few|-|TRBJ2-1
CAISGWETNNEQFF
TGTGCCATCAGTGGCTGGGAGACGAACAATGAGCAGTTCTTC
>TRBV7-2|-|-|TRBJ1-2
CASSLDSWENYGYTF
TGTGCCAGCAGCTTAGATTCGTGGGAGAACTATGGCTACACCTTC
>TRBV7-2|-|TRBD1|TRBJ1-2
CASSLTGDYGYTF
TGTGCCAGCAGCTTGACAGGGGACTATGGCTACACCTTC
>TRBV15|few|-|TRBJ2-3
CATSGGGRTSSTDTQYF
TGTGCCACCAGCGGAGGTGGGAGGACTTCAAGCACAGATACGCAGTATTTT
>TRBV27|-|-|TRBJ2-7
CASSLHAGIYEQYF
TGTGCCAGCAGTTTACATGCGGGGATCTACGAGCAGTACTTC
>TRBV14|-|-|TRBJ2-5
CASSVLGGIQETQYF
TGTGCCAGCAGCGTCCTGGGGGGAATTCAAGAGACCCAGTACTTC
>TRBV12-2|-|-|TRBJ2-5
CASRLTSGRARETQYF
TGTGCAAGTCGCTTGACTAGCGGGAGGGCCAGGGAGACCCAGTACTTC
>TRBV6-1|-|-|TRBJ2-1
CASKTEAGSYNEQFF
TGTGCCAGCAAGACCGAAGCGGGTTCCTACAATGAGCAGTTCTTC
>TRBV4-3|-|TRBD1|TRBJ2-5
CASSRDRRETQYF
TGCGCCAGCAGCCGGGACAGGCGGGAGACCCAGTACTTC
>TRBV28|-|-|TRBJ2-1
CASSTRWTENNEQFF
TGTGCCAGCAGTACTCGGTGGACAGAAAACAATGAGCAGTTCTTC
>TRBV10-3|-|TRBD1|TRBJ2-5
CATRDRAETQYF
TGTGCCACCAGGGACAGGGCAGAGACCCAGTACTTC
>TRBV5-8|-|-|TRBJ1-6
CASSSTTPGGSTSPLHF
TGTGCCAGCAGCTCCACCACCCCGGGGGGTAGTACGTCACCCCTCCACTTT
>TRBV7-9|-|TRBD2|TRBJ2-3
CASSPPGGGTDTQYF
TGTGCCAGCAGCCCTCCTGGGGGGGGCACAGATACGCAGTATTTT
>TRBV19|-|-|TRBJ1-5
CASRMRGGGENQPQHF
TGTGCCAGTAGAATGAGAGGGGGTGGGGAAAATCAGCCCCAGCATTTT
>TRBV25-1|once|TRBD2|TRBJ2-1
CASGAGLADNEQFF
TGTGCCAGCGGGGCGGGACTAGCAGACAATGAGCAGTTCTTC
>TRBV5-1|-|-|TRBJ2-2
CASSKGTPNTGELFF
TGCGCCAGCAGCAAGGGGACTCCGAACACCGGGGAGCTGTTTTTT
>TRBV6-1|-|-|TRBJ1-5
CASKEGSSNQPQHF
TGTGCCAGCAAAGAGGGCAGTAGCAATCAGCCCCAGCATTTT
>TRBV9|-|-|TRBJ2-7
CASSVVGSPYEQYF
TGTGCCAGCAGCGTAGTAGGGAGCCCCTACGAGCAGTACTTC
>TRBV6-6|-|TRBD2|TRBJ2-5
CASSPSGGGETQYF
TGTGCCAGCAGCCCTAGCGGGGGAGGAGAGACCCAGTACTTC
>TRBV19|-|TRBD1|TRBJ2-3
CASSLQGATDTQYF
TGTGCCAGTAGTTTACAGGGGGCCACAGATACGCAGTATTTT
>TRBV5-1|-|TRBD2|TRBJ2-1
CASSSSSGFSYNEQFF
TGCGCCAGCAGCTCGTCTAGCGGGTTCTCCTACAATGAGCAGTTCTTC
>TRBV7-2|-|TRBD2|TRBJ2-3
CASSFQATSGGTDTQYF
TGTGCCAGCAGCTTTCAAGCGACTAGCGGGGGTACAGATACGCAGTATTTT
>TRBV19|many|-|TRBJ1-2
CASTTGLGYTF
TGTGCCAGTACTACGGGGTTGGGCTACACCTTC
>TRBV5-8|-|-|TRBJ1-5
CASSLGKTGSISNQPQHF
TGTGCCAGCAGCTTGGGGAAAACAGGGTCAATTAGCAATCAGCCCCAGCATTTT
>TRBV28|-|-|TRBJ1-5
CASVYQGRRSNQPQHF
TGTGCCAGCGTCTACCAGGGGAGAAGGAGTAATCAGCCCCAGCATTTT
>TRBV6-1|-|-|TRBJ2-3
CASSRGGGAGDTQYF
TGTGCCAGCAGCCGTGGAGGGGGGGCCGGGGATACGCAGTATTTT
>TRBV7-2|-|-|TRBJ2-1
CASSLAAGSNNEQFF
TGTGCCAGCAGCTTAGCCGCCGGGAGCAACAATGAGCAGTTCTTC
>TRBV7-2|-|TRBD1|TRBJ2-1
CASSFGDRVDEQFF
TGTGCCAGCAGCTTCGGGGACAGGGTGGATGAGCAGTTCTTC
>TRBV13|-|TRBD2|TRBJ2-7
CASRSAGGGEQYF
TGTGCCAGCAGATCCGCGGGGGGCGGCGAGCAGTACTTC
>TRBV19|-|-|TRBJ1-1
CASSVKMNTEAFF
TGTGCCAGTAGTGTAAAAATGAACACTGAAGCTTTCTTT
>TRBV6-1|-|TRBD2|TRBJ2-5
CASSERAGGQETQYF
TGTGCCAGCAGTGAGCGGGCGGGGGGGCAAGAGACCCAGTACTTC
>TRBV19|-|-|TRBJ1-5
CASSIEASRPNQPQHF
TGTGCCAGTAGTATTGAAGCCTCCAGGCCCAATCAGCCCCAGCATTTT
>TRBV27|once|-|TRBJ1-2
CASSLGGVGYGYTF
TGTGCCAGCAGTCTCGGGGGGGTAGGATATGGCTACACCTTC
>TRBV18|few|TRBD1|TRBJ1-4
CASSLDREGEKLFF
TGTGCCAGCTCCCTCGACAGGGAAGGAGAAAAACTGTTTTTT
>TRBV7-3|-|-|TRBJ2-3
CASSSYTADTQYF
TGTGCCAGCAGCTCGTATACGGCAGATACGCAGTATTTT
>TRBV11-2|-|TRBD1|TRBJ1-2
CASRRDRGSYGYTF
TGTGCCAGCAGGCGGGACAGGGGATCGTATGGCTACACCTTC
>TRBV11-3|-|TRBD1|TRBJ2-7
CASSSAGTGGSEQYF
TGTGCCAGCAGCTCAGCCGGGACAGGCGGGTCCGAGCAGTACTTC
>TRBV10-3|-|TRBD2|TRBJ2-2
CAISRGLAIGELFF
TGTGCCATCAGCCGTGGACTAGCTATCGGGGAGCTGTTTTTT
>TRBV5-1|-|-|TRBJ2-2
CASSFWGENTGELFF
TGCGCCAGCAGCTTTTGGGGGGAAAACACCGGGGAGCTGTTTTTT
>TRBV10-3|-|TRBD1|TRBJ1-1
CAISGTGTGGANTEAFF
TGTGCCATCAGTGGCACCGGGACAGGGGGCGCGAACACTGAAGCTTTCTTT
>TRBV11-3|-|-|TRBJ2-2
CASSLESNSRPGELFF
TGTGCCAGCAGCTTAGAAAGCAATAGTCGTCCCGGGGAGCTGTTTTTT